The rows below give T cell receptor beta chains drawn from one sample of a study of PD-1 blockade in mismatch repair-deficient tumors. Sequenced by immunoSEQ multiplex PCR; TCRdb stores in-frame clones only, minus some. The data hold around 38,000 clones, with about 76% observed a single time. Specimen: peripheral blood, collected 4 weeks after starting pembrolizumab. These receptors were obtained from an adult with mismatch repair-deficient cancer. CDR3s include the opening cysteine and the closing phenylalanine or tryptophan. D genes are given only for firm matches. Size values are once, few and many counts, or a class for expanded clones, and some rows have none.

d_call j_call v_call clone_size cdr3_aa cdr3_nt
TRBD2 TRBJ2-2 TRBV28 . CASKKLAGWDTGELFF TGTGCCAGCAAAAAATTAGCGGGATGGGACACCGGGGAGCTGTTTTTT
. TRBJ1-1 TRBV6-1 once CASSEESAQNTEAFF TGTGCCAGCAGTGAAGAATCAGCTCAGAACACTGAAGCTTTCTTT
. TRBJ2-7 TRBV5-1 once CASSSTPGYEQYF TGCGCCAGCAGCTCAACCCCAGGTTACGAGCAGTACTTC
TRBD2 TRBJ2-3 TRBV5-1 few CASSYPVAGTTDTQYF TGCGCCAGCAGCTACCCTGTAGCGGGGACCACAGATACGCAGTATTTT
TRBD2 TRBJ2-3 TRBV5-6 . CASSLGTSGRGGTQYF TGTGCCAGCAGCTTGGGGACTAGCGGGAGAGGGGGTACGCAGTATTTT
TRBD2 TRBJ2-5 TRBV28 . CASSAWTSGREGRETQYF TGTGCCAGCAGTGCTTGGACTAGCGGGAGGGAGGGCAGGGAGACCCAGTACTTC
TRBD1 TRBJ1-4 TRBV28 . CASSPPGQGGEKLFF TGTGCCAGCAGTCCCCCGGGACAGGGAGGTGAAAAACTGTTTTTT
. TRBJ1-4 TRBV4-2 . CASSQEVGSGGQLFF TGTGCCAGCAGCCAAGAGGTGGGGTCCGGTGGTCAACTGTTTTTT
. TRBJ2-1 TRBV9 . CASSVGGGGNNEQFF TGTGCCAGCAGCGTAGGTGGCGGAGGAAACAATGAGCAGTTCTTC
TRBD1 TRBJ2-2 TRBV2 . CASRRDRYTGELFF TGTGCCAGCAGAAGGGACAGGTACACCGGGGAGCTGTTTTTT
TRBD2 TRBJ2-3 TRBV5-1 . CASSLAGSTTDTQYF TGCGCCAGCAGCCTAGCGGGATCAACCACAGATACGCAGTATTTT
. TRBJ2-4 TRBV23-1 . CASSAPGLVAKNIQYF TGCGCCAGCAGCGCCCCCGGATTGGTAGCCAAAAACATTCAGTACTTC
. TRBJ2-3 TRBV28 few CASSFVLTDTQYF TGTGCCAGCAGTTTTGTACTCACAGATACGCAGTATTTT
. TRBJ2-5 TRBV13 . CASSLAREEAQYF TGTGCCAGCAGCTTAGCCAGAGAAGAGGCCCAGTACTTC
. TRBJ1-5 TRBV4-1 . CASSQDSGQPQHF TGCGCCAGCAGCCAAGACAGCGGTCAGCCCCAGCATTTT
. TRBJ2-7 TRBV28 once CATRGHSSYEQYF TGTGCCACCAGGGGACATTCTTCCTACGAGCAGTACTTC